Listed below are T cell receptor beta chains from one sample, sequenced in a study of T cells after yellow fever vaccination. Each CDR3 protein gets one entry after TCRdb re-called the 5' RACE reads with MiXCR. The sample records approximately 340,000 distinct CDR3 sequences, 8.5% to 10% being singletons. Source: PBMCs, taken on the day of the first yellow fever vaccination. Every receptor here comes from a man aged 18 to 29 who received the YFV17D yellow fever vaccine. CDR3s leave out the opening cysteine and the closing phenylalanine or tryptophan. Fields, in order: V gene, clone size, J gene, CDR3 protein. Rows give clone size only sometimes, using once, few, many, or a class for an expanded clone.

TRBV4-1	-	TRBJ1-1	ASSQGEMNTEAF
TRBV20-1	-	TRBJ1-4	SAPQAFRRATNEKLF
TRBV7-9	-	TRBJ1-2	ASSLGDLNYGYT
TRBV6-2/TRBV6-3	-	TRBJ2-3	ASSYLGQGGDTQY
TRBV6-2/TRBV6-3	few	TRBJ1-1	ASSYRMNTEAF
TRBV12-3/TRBV12-4	many	TRBJ2-5	ASSLRTGGGKTQY
TRBV5-1	few	TRBJ1-2	ASSTPTTNYGYT
TRBV3-1	-	TRBJ2-7	ASSRNRGGEQY
TRBV4-1	few	TRBJ2-2	ASSQGGLATNTGELF
TRBV4-1	-	TRBJ2-2	ASSQDTYTGELF
TRBV14	few	TRBJ2-1	ASSLPGTSSAEQF
TRBV7-6	few	TRBJ2-2	ASSPGLAGTTGELF
TRBV7-9	-	TRBJ1-1	ALWGLSLGDTEAF
TRBV11-2	-	TRBJ2-2	ASSLSSGSGELF